What follows are 21 T cell receptor beta chains derived from one specimen sequenced in a study of cytomegalovirus exposure and HLA in healthy donors. PCR primers comprised 60 Vbeta and 13 Jbeta primers. This table comes from immunoSEQ multiplex PCR, and its TCRdb copy is limited to in-frame clones, with some not included. The sample's table shows more than 130,000 clones. The sequenced material came from PBMCs. The receptors stem from a middle-aged man in good health and CMV-seronegative.

The J gene is TRBJ2-7, the V gene TRBV7-8, with D perhaps TRBD1 (6 bases). The V end was cut by 5 bases, the J end by 3 bases, with 14 bases between. The CDR3 has 14 amino acids. Germline values: CDR1 SGHVS, CDR2 FQNEAQ. The CDR3 bases are TGTGCCAGCAGCCGACTGGACAGAAGCTACGAGCAGTACTTC. It codes for CASSRLDRSYEQYF.

Notes on this clone: Other DNA sequences within the sample encode an identical CDR3. V gene TRBV5-1 combines with J gene TRBJ2-3; the match to TRBD2 covers 13 bases. This CDR3 is 17 amino acids long. In germline, CDR1 is SGHRS, CDR2 YFSETQ. V dropped 0 bases and J dropped 3; count of bases not matched to a gene: 4. The CDR3 DNA reads as TGCGCCAGCAGCTTGGGGACTAGCGGGGGAAGGACAGATACGCAGTATTTT. Residues: CASSLGTSGGRTDTQYF. The whole variable domain, remainder taken from reference TRBV5-1 and TRBJ2-3, is KAGVTQTPRYLIKTRGQQVTLSCSPISGHRSVSWYQQTPGQGLQFLFEYFSETQRNKGNFPGRFSGRQFSNSRSEMNVSTLELGDSALYLCASSLGTSGGRTDTQYFGPGTRLTVL.

The chain recombines TRBV7-2 with TRBJ2-7, with TRBD2 as a possible D gene (6 bases). Trimming cost V 5 bases and J 4 bases, with 21 bases left between them. Germline V gene data show CDR1 as SGHTA and CDR2 as FQGNSA. This CDR3 contains 16 residues. This CDR3 reads CASSPRWDRGMYEQYF. The CDR3 coding sequence is TGTGCCAGCAGCCCTAGATGGGATCGGGGGATGTACGAGCAGTACTTC.

V usage is TRBV5-1 and J usage is TRBJ2-3; D may be TRBD2 (6 bases). The CDR3 is 15 amino acids. CDR1 SGHRS and CDR2 YFSETQ come from the germline V gene. Trimming took 3 bases from V and 5 from J, leaving 16 bases between them. In nucleotides, the CDR3 is TGCGCCAGCAGCTCTTCGGGGGATCTGGTAGATACGCAGTATTTT. Translating gives CASSSSGDLVDTQYF.

This chain links TRBV5-4 with TRBJ2-1, with 15 bases that match TRBD2. Per the germline V gene, CDR1 is SGHNT and CDR2 is YYREEE (reference sequence). The CDR3 is 16 amino acids. V lost 3 bases, J lost 10 bases, and 8 bases stayed unmatched. The DNA for the CDR3 is TGTGCCAGCAGCTCACCGGGACTAGCGGGGGGTGAGGAGCAGTTCTTC. Translated: CASSSPGLAGGEEQFF.

This chain connects TRBV10-1 to TRBJ1-6; D possibly corresponds to TRBD1 (6 bases). The germline CDR1 and CDR2 sequences are WNHNN and SYGVQD (reference sequence). Trimming removed 6 bases from V and 0 bases from J, with 9 bases in between. The CDR3 contains 15 residues. The DNA of the CDR3 is TGCGCCAGCAGAACAGGGTGCTCCTATAATTCACCCCTCCACTTT. This gives the protein CASRTGCSYNSPLHF.

V usage is TRBV7-2 and J usage is TRBJ2-3, with D possibly TRBD1 on 6 matching bases. Germline CDR1 is SGHTA and CDR2 is FQGNSA. CDR3 length equals 16 residues. V was pared by 1 base and J by 1 base, with 12 bases between. CDR3: CASSLDRAVGTDTQYF. As DNA, the CDR3 is TGTGCCAGCAGCTTAGACAGGGCAGTCGGCACAGATACGCAGTATTTT.

The gene calls are TRBV7-2 and TRBJ1-4; unclear D gene. CDR1 and CDR2 from the germline V gene are SGHTA and FQGNSA. Trimming left V 0 bases short and J 5 bases short, with 7 bases between. The CDR3 loop spans 14 amino acids. Written as DNA, the CDR3 is TGTGCCAGCAGCTTAGCAGGAGGGAATGAAAAACTGTTTTTT. Translation gives CASSLAGGNEKLFF.

J is TRBJ2-2 and V is TRBV7-9; TRBD2 matches 7 bases. V shed 5 bases and J 1 base; nucleotides not matched to a gene: 10. The length of the CDR3 is 17 residues. Germline values: CDR1 SEHNR, CDR2 FQNEAQ (reference sequence). The CDR3 DNA sequence: TGTGCCAGCAGCCCCCCGGGGCTAGCGGTGAACACCGGGGAGCTGTTTTTT. It yields the protein CASSPPGLAVNTGELFF.

V and J are TRBV7-2 and TRBJ1-2; D might be TRBD1 (6 bases). This CDR3 is 14 amino acids long. Per the germline V gene, CDR1 is SGHTA and CDR2 is FQGNSA. V was pared by 1 base and J by 1 base, with 7 bases between. The CDR3 DNA is TGTGCCAGCAGCTTAGGAGGGGGTAACTATGGCTACACCTTC. Translating it yields CASSLGGGNYGYTF.

This rearrangement joins TRBV6-6 to TRBJ1-1, with D perhaps TRBD1 (5 bases). The CDR3 has 15 amino acids. The V and J ends lost 2 bases and 4 bases respectively, with 14 bases between them. Germline-derived CDR1 and CDR2 are MNHNY and SVGAGI (reference sequence). In nucleotides, the CDR3 is TGTGCCAGCAGTTACCTTGCGGGGGTGGGCACTGAAGCTTTCTTT. The encoded protein is CASSYLAGVGTEAFF.

The genes are TRBV29-1 and TRBJ2-7, with D unclear. V gave up 6 bases and J gave up 3 bases, with 15 bases separating them. Germline V gene lookup returns CDR1 SQVTM and CDR2 ANQGSEA. The CDR3 is 13 residues long. The CDR3 coding sequence is TGCAGCGTCCGAGGAAGTCTGAGCTACGAGCAGTACTTC. It codes for CSVRGSLSYEQYF.

This sequence joins TRBV9 and TRBJ1-6, with TRBD1 as a possible D gene (5 bases). The germline V gene encodes CDR1 SGDLS and CDR2 YYNGEE. V gave up 5 bases and J gave up 8 bases, with 14 bases separating them. CDR3 length: 14 amino acids. The CDR3 spells CASSGGNWDSPLHF. CDR3 nucleotide sequence: TGTGCCAGCAGTGGGGGGAATTGGGATTCACCCCTCCACTTT.

V and J are TRBV7-9 and TRBJ1-2, with 8 bases lining up with TRBD1. Germline CDR1 SEHNR, CDR2 FQNEAQ (reference sequence). V dropped 3 bases and J dropped 11; count of bases not matched to a gene: 5. The CDR3 covers 12 residues. CDR3 nucleotides: TGTGCCAGCAGCTTTTTACAGGGGGAGTACACCTTC. This encodes CASSFLQGEYTF.

The chain carries TRBV5-4 and TRBJ1-2; D uncertain. CDR3 length equals 15 residues. Trimming took off 0 bases at V and 7 bases at J, with 16 bases between the two ends. Germline V gives CDR1 SGHNT, CDR2 YYREEE (reference sequence). The CDR3 protein is CASSLASFPPSGYTF. CDR3 in DNA: TGTGCCAGCAGCTTGGCCTCCTTCCCCCCCTCTGGCTACACCTTC.

The chain has TRBV9 and TRBJ2-2; TRBD2 aligns across 9 bases. Germline lookup yields CDR1 SGDLS and CDR2 YYNGEE. CDR3 size: 17 residues. Trimming at V came to 0 bases and at J to 3 bases, leaving 6 bases not matched to a gene. The CDR3 region is CASSVDLRGGYTGELFF. DNA of the CDR3: TGTGCCAGCAGCGTAGATTTGCGGGGGGGCTACACCGGGGAGCTGTTTTTT.

CDR3 region: CASSYNPGQVSYEQYF. The CDR3 DNA reads TGTGCCAGCAGTTACAATCCGGGACAGGTATCCTACGAGCAGTACTTC. This sequence joins TRBV6-6 and TRBJ2-7, with 8 nucleotides matching TRBD1. This CDR3 is built from 16 residues. V dropped 2 bases and J dropped 1; count of bases not matched to a gene: 7. In germline, CDR1 is MNHNY, CDR2 SVGAGI (reference sequence).

The rearrangement joins TRBV7-8 to TRBJ2-5, with TRBD1 matching over 8 bases. This CDR3 is 13 amino acids long. The trim removed 3 bases at V and 4 bases at J, leaving 1 base unmatched. Germline assignment: CDR1 SGHVS and CDR2 FQNEAQ. The CDR3 DNA is TGTGCCAGCAGCTTTGACAGGGGAGAGACCCAGTACTTC. This sequence encodes CASSFDRGETQYF.

The J gene is TRBJ2-4, the V gene TRBV7-3, with unresolved D. The V gene lost 0 bases and the J gene lost 2 bases, with 8 bases spanning the gap. The germline V gene encodes CDR1 SGHTA and CDR2 FQGTGA. This CDR3 is built from 15 residues. This chain's CDR3 is CASSLTRGSKNIQYF. In DNA form, the CDR3 reads TGTGCCAGCAGCTTAACACGAGGTTCCAAAAACATTCAGTACTTC. The whole variable domain, filled in from reference TRBV7-3 and TRBJ2-4, reads GAGVSQTPSNKVTEKGKYVELRCDPISGHTALYWYRQSLGQGPEFLIYFQGTGAADDSGLPNDRFFAVRPEGSVSTLKIQRTERGDSAVYLCASSLTRGSKNIQYFGAGTRLSVL.

The rearrangement uses TRBV2 and TRBJ1-5; D is possibly TRBD1 (5 bases). The V gene lost 4 bases and the J gene lost 6 bases, with 10 bases spanning the gap. The germline V gene encodes CDR1 SNHLY and CDR2 FYNNEI. The CDR3 is made up of 13 amino acids. In DNA, the CDR3 is TGTGCCAGCAGTGGGGAAGGGGTTCAGCCCCAGCATTTT. This gives the protein CASSGEGVQPQHF.

This rearrangement joins TRBV29-1 to TRBJ2-5, with D tentatively TRBD2 (7 bases). The CDR3 length is 12 residues. The germline V and J ends were trimmed by 6 bases and 4 bases, with 12 bases remaining between them. The germline V gene has CDR1 SQVTM and CDR2 ANQGSEA. CDR3 in DNA: TGCAGCGTCTGGGAGGGGGGAGAGACCCAGTACTTC. Protein sequence: CSVWEGGETQYF.